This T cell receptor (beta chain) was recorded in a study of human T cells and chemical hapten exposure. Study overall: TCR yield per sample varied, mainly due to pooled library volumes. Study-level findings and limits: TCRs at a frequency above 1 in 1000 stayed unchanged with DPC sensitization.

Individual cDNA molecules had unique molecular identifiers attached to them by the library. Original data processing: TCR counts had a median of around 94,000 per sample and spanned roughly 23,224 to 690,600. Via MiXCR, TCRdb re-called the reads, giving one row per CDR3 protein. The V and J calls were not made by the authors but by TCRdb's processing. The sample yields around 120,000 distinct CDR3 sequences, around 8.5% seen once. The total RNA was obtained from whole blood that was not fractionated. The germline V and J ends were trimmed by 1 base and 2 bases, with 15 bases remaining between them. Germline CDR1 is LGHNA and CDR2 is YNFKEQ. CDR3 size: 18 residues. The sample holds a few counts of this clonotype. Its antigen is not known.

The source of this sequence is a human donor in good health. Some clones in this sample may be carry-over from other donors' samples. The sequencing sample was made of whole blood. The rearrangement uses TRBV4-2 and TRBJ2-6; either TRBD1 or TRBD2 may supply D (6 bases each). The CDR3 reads CASSQVWGASAGANVLTF. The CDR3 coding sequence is TGTGCCAGCAGCCAAGTTTGGGGGGCAAGTGCTGGGGCCAACGTCCTGACTTTC.